The 2 T cell receptor beta chains presented below share a single source sample, sequenced in a study of shared clonotypes between healthy human individuals (dated by TCRdb to 2018 to 2020). The library was produced with the immunoSEQ multiplex PCR assay. Held by TCRdb, this immuneACCESS table contains in-frame sequences only and omits some clones. Under half of the omission traces to an unresolved V gene where checked; the cause of the rest is unknown. The sample includes about 1 million clones, with roughly 70% observed a single time. The ten largest clones capture over 1.3% of the sample. The specimen was memory CD4+ T cells sorted from blood. The cell subset or site label for this specimen denotes: CD45RA-negative fraction. These receptors were obtained from a man aged 18 to 30 in good health.

The chain is built from TRBV5-1 and TRBJ2-6, with TRBD1 matching over 8 bases. CDR1 and CDR2 from the germline V gene are SGHRS and YFSETQ. The CDR3 runs 19 residues. Trimming removed 0 bases from V and 3 bases from J; junction bases left unmatched: 11. Written as DNA, the CDR3 is TGCGCCAGCAGCTTGGAATGGGGACAGGCCCTCGGTGGGGCCAACGTCCTGACTTTC. Translated: CASSLEWGQALGGANVLTF.

About this clone: Other DNA sequences in the same sample also yield this CDR3. This chain joins TRBV7-2 and TRBJ2-2, with 14 bases aligning to TRBD2. Per germline, CDR1 SGHTA and CDR2 FQGNSA. This CDR3 region has 16 residues. After removal of 5 bases from V and 7 bases from J, the junction contained 6 bases not matched to a gene. The CDR3 loop reads CASSPGLAGGFGELFF. As DNA, the CDR3 is TGTGCCAGCAGCCCCGGACTAGCGGGAGGTTTCGGGGAGCTGTTTTTT.